This TCR beta chain derives from a study of neurological immune-mediated disorders. Study outcomes and limitations: Among 34 multiple sclerosis patients, phylogenetic grouping put the repertoires of 18 into a single related-CDR3 cluster, a possible signature.

This clonotype was observed at least ten times. The antigen is unknown. TCRdb reanalysed the 5' RACE reads using MiXCR and keeps one entry per CDR3 protein. This table has about 58,000 distinct CDR3 sequences, 3% to 3.5% appearing once. Unmatched junction bases numbered 17, after V lost 2 bases and J lost 2 bases. CDR3 length: 19 amino acids. The germline V gene has CDR1 MNHEY and CDR2 SVGAGI. The receptor was isolated from a woman aged 55-69 years with multiple sclerosis. The chain links TRBV6-5 to TRBJ1-2; TRBD1 matches 7 bases. The sequencing input was PBMCs. The CDR3 coding sequence is TGTGCCAGCAGTTACGTGGTCAGGGACAGCAAGAAATCAAACTATGGCTACACCTTC. Protein sequence: CASSYVVRDSKKSNYGYTF.